This T cell receptor beta chain was sequenced in a study of identical twins (dated by TCRdb to about 2016). About the full investigation: The study deep-sequenced TCR alpha and beta repertoires from monozygotic twins, unrelated adults of various ages and cord blood to test whether fetal clonotypes persist. To rule out contamination, the twin experiments were replicated at different times with different library preparation protocols.

On the study overall, not on this receptor specifically: Fewer insertions were carried by abundant cord blood beta clonotypes; a weaker similar trend was observed in young adult naive repertoires, while no such trend was observed in memory repertoires. Because the same donors could not be followed over many years, the conclusions relied on cross-sectional statistical analysis. In monozygotic twins, out-of-frame TCR alpha sharing was systematically underestimated by recombination models, although the models agreed with sharing between unrelated individuals. Out-of-frame TCR alpha sequences shared between twins showed an excess of low generation-probability sequences compared with coincidental sharing between unrelated individuals. Invariant T cells such as MAIT and iNKT could partly confound zero-insertion analyses, though diverse VJ usage argued against this for most clonotypes. The excess sharing between twins in beta out-of-frame sequences was weaker because fewer shared sequences reduced the signal-to-noise ratio.

In the case of this clonotype: Its antigen specificity is not known. No base qualities exist here, and no much larger clone lies one base off it.

Library preparation used 5' RACE. Sequencing instrument: Illumina HiSeq 2000. A universal primer binding site was introduced by template switching, and a unique molecular identifier was present in the final cDNA, enabling accurate counting of TCR cDNA molecules. Specific primers in the conserved constant-segment region were used to synthesize first-strand cDNA for the TCR alpha and beta chains. To control for contamination, each cDNA library was double barcoded with a SMART-Mk sample barcode plus Illumina barcodes. TruSeq adapter sequences along with Illumina sample barcodes were introduced in two successive PCR steps. The Illumina HiSeq platform was used with custom primers to sequence TCR alpha and beta cDNA libraries. The paper's processing steps were these. MiGEC was used to process raw reads and extract unique molecular identifiers, and MiXCR was used to find CDR3 positions. Recombination models were inferred per individual with the repgenHMM and IGoR tools using an EM algorithm. Shared clonotypes were analyzed with the tcR package in R, and sharing was normalized by the product of cloneset sizes. To study raw recombination free of thymic and clonal selection effects, out-of-frame nonproductive sequences were analyzed. Starting from the raw public reads, TCRdb applied fastp trimming at Q25, assembled clones with MiXCR and retained in-frame beta chains. CDR3 protein duplicates are merged, each entry listing the most common genes and DNA. TCRdb, rather than the study authors, made the V and J calls. The sample table shows about 660,000 distinct CDR3 sequences, and around 8.3% are seen once. The biggest ten clones account for around 0.95% of the sample.

CDR1 and CDR2 are read off the germline V gene as SGHRS and YFSETQ. There are 15 amino acids in the CDR3, from cysteine to phenylalanine inclusive. Only the CDR3 DNA is retained, 45 bases long and in frame from the first base. Trimming accounts for 3 bases at V and 2 bases at J, while the number of junction bases matched to no gene is 5. All donors were healthy Caucasians. The twin cohort comprised three pairs of female monozygotic twins, all aged about 18 to 30 years. The RNA used for TCR libraries was isolated from peripheral blood mononuclear cells. The data also belong to a second study, concerning yellow fever vaccine responses in identical twins. The second paper states: The authors reported that the T cell response to vaccination in identical twins appeared partly convergent and partly personalized. In identical twins, the study followed T cell clones that responded to the vaccine with precision.

This sequence originates from a woman aged 18 to 35 in good health. Sequencing was performed on PBMCs. This chain is built from TRBV5-1 and TRBJ2-1, and TRBD1 aligns with 7 junction nucleotides. In nucleotide form, the sequence is TGCGCCAGCAGCTGGACAGGAACGACCTACAATGAGCAGTTCTTC. Its coded protein is CASSWTGTTYNEQFF.